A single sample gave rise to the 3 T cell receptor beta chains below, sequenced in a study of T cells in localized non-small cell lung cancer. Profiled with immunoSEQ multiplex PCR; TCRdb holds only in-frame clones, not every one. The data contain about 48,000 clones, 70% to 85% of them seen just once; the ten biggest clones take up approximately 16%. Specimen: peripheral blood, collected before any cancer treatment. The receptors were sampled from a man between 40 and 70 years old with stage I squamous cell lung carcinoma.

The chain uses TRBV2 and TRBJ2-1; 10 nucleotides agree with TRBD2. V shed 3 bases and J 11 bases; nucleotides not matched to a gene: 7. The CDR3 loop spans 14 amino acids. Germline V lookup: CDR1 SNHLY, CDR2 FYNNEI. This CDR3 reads CASSDTGLAVQQFF. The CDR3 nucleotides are TGTGCCAGCAGTGACACCGGACTAGCGGTCCAGCAGTTCTTC.

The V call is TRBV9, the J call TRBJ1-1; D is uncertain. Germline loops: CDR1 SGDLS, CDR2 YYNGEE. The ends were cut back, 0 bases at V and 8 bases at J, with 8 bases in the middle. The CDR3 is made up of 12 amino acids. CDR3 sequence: CASSVGAGEAFF. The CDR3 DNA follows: TGTGCCAGCAGCGTAGGGGCAGGCGAAGCTTTCTTT.

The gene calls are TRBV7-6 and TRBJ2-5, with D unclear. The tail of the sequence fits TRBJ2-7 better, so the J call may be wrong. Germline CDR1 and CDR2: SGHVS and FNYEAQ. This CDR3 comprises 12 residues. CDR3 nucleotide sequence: TGTGCCAGCAGCTCGGCCCACTACGAGCAGTACTTC. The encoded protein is CASSSAHYEQYF.